Sequencing of this TCR beta chain was carried out in a study of blood T cell repertoires in COVID-19. The CDR3 runs to 15 residues. Germline lookup yields CDR1 SGHRS and CDR2 YFSETQ. Trimming left V 0 bases short and J 2 bases short, with 8 bases between. Concerning this clone itself: At the DNA level, this CDR3 is encoded by other sequences in the same sample as well.

Profiled with immunoSEQ multiplex PCR; TCRdb holds only in-frame clones, not every one. The sample has about 200,000 clones; around 84% are singletons. The sample was peripheral blood. The receptor's source is an elderly man with acute or convalescent COVID-19. This rearrangement joins TRBV5-1 to TRBJ2-2, with D maybe TRBD2 (6 bases). CDR3 nucleotide sequence: TGCGCCAGCAGCTTGGGCGGGATAAACACCGGGGAGCTGTTTTTT. Residues: CASSLGGINTGELFF.